This T cell receptor beta chain emerged from a study of human T cells and chemical hapten exposure. The wider study: Minor pooled library volume differences mainly drove per-sample TCR yield variation.

Within the library, unique molecular identifiers were attached to each individual cDNA molecule. TCRdb re-derived calls from the 5' RACE reads in MiXCR, one entry per CDR3 protein. Among some 150,000 distinct CDR3 sequences listed, around 4.4% were seen once. The germline V gene has CDR1 LGHDT and CDR2 YNNKEL (reference sequence). The CDR3 covers 14 residues. Trimming shortened V by 0 bases and J by 7 bases, and 12 bases separated the two germline ends. This clonotype turned up a few times. RNA extraction used unfractionated whole blood as the source of total RNA. The source is a female donor in good health. The chain uses TRBV3-1 and TRBJ1-2; D remains ambiguous. The CDR3: CASSQDLVGSGYTF. The DNA for the CDR3 is TGTGCCAGCAGCCAAGATCTCGTCGGGAGTGGCTACACCTTC.